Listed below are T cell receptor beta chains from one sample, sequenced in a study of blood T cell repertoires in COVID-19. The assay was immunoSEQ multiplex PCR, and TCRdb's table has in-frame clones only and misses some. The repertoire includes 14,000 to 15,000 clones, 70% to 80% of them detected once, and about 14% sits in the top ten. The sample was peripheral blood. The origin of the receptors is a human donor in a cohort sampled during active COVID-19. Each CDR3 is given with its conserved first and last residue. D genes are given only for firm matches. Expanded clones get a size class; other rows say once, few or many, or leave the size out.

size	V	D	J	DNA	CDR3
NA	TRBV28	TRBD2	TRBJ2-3	TGTGCCAGCAGTTTAGGGGTACAGCGGGGGAACACAGATACGCAGTATTTT	CASSLGVQRGNTDTQYF
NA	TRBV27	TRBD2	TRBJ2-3	TGTGCCAGCAGTTTAGAGGGCGGGGGGGCCTGGGATACGCAGTATTTT	CASSLEGGGAWDTQYF
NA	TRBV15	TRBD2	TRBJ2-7	TGTGCCACCAGCAGAGTTCTAGCGGGAGTGACTTACGAGCAGTACTTC	CATSRVLAGVTYEQYF
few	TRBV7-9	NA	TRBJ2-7	TGTGCCAGCAGCTCCCCGCCGGGGCAGTACTTC	CASSSPPGQYF
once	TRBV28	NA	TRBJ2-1	TGTGCCAGCAGTGTGGAGCGGATCTACAATGAGCAGTTCTTC	CASSVERIYNEQFF
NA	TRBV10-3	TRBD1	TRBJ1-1	TGTGCCATCAGTGAGAACCGGACAGGCGACACTGAAGCTTTCTTT	CAISENRTGDTEAFF
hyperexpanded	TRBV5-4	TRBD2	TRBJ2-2	TGTGCCAGCAGCTTGGGTAGCGGGAGTGACGGGGAGCTGTTTTTT	CASSLGSGSDGELFF
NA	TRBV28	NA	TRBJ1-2	TGTGCCAGCAGTTTACCGTCAACAGGCTACACCTTC	CASSLPSTGYTF
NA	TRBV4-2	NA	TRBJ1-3	TGTGCCAGCAGCCAAGACACCGGGGGCTCTGGAAACACCATATATTTT	CASSQDTGGSGNTIYF
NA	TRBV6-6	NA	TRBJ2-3	TGTGCCAGCAGCCTGACAACCAGCACAGATACGCAGTATTTT	CASSLTTSTDTQYF
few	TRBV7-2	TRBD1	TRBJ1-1	TGTGCCAGCAGCTCCCGACAGGGAGGCAACACTGAAGCTTTCTTT	CASSSRQGGNTEAFF
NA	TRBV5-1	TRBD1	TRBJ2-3	TGCGCCAGCAGCGGGGACAGGCTCGCGGATACGCAGTATTTT	CASSGDRLADTQYF
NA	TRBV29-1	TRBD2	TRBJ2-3	TGCAGCGTTGGCCCCTTGCCCTTACTAGCGGGAGAGGTAGATACGCAGTATTTT	CSVGPLPLLAGEVDTQYF
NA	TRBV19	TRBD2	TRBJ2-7	TGTGCCAGTAGTAGGACTAGCGGTTCCCCCTACGAGCAGTACTTC	CASSRTSGSPYEQYF
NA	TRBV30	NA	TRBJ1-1	TGTGCCTGGAATCGGGGGAGGACTGAAGCTTTCTTT	CAWNRGRTEAFF
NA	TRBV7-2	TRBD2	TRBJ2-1	TGTGCCAGCAGCGCCCGGGGTAGCGGGATGGGCTCCTACAATGAGCAGTTCTTC	CASSARGSGMGSYNEQFF
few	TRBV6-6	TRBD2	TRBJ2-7	TGTGCCAGCAGTACGTCCCGGGGGGGTAAGCAGTACTTC	CASSTSRGGKQYF
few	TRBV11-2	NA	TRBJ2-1	TGTGCCAGCAGCTTAGAGTCAGGGGCTTACAATGAGCAGTTCTTC	CASSLESGAYNEQFF
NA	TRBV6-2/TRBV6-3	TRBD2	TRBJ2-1	TGTGCCAGCAGTCAGACTAGCGGGAGCCCCAATGAGCAGTTCTTC	CASSQTSGSPNEQFF
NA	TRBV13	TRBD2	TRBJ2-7	TGTGCCAGCAGCATCCTTCGGGCTAGCGGGAGACCCCGAGGTGACGAGCAGTACTTC	CASSILRASGRPRGDEQYF
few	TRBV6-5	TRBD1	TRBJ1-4	TGTGCCAGCAGTTACCAACGGACAGGGGGTCTAGTTGCACTGTTTTTT	CASSYQRTGGLVALFF
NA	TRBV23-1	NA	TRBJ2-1	TGCGCCAGCAGTCAATCCATCGACAGCTCCTACAATGAGCAGTTCTTC	CASSQSIDSSYNEQFF
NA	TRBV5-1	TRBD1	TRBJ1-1	TGCGCCAGCAGCTTGGGGGACAGGAACACTGAAGCTTTCTTT	CASSLGDRNTEAFF
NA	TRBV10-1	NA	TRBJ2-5	TGCGCCAGCAGTAACAGGGAACAAGAGACCCAGTACTTC	CASSNREQETQYF
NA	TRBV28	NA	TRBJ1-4	TGTGCCAGCAGTTTAACGGGGAGGATTAGGGAAAAACTGTTTTTT	CASSLTGRIREKLFF
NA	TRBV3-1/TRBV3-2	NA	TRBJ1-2	TGTGCCAGCAGCCAAAATAACGGGGTAAACTATGGCTACACCTTC	CASSQNNGVNYGYTF
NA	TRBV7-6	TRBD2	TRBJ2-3	TGTGCCAGCACCCCTAGCGGGGGGGCCTTAGATACGCAGTATTTT	CASTPSGGALDTQYF
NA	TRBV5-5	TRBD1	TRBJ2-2	TGTGCCAGCAGCTTCTGGACAGGGATTACGTCGGGGGAGCTGTTTTTT	CASSFWTGITSGELFF
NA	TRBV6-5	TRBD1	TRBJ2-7	TGTGCCAGCAGTTACGGCCGGGACAGGGGGTTGGGCGAGCAGTACTTC	CASSYGRDRGLGEQYF
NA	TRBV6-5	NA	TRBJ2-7	TGTGCCAGCAGTTACGGGGGCAGCCCAAACTACGAGCAGTACTTC	CASSYGGSPNYEQYF
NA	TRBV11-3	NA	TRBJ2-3	TGTGCCAGCAGCTTAGCGGGAAAAAGCACAGATACGCAGTATTTT	CASSLAGKSTDTQYF
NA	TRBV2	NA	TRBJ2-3	TGTGCCAGCAGCGAAGGCCAGAGCACAGATACGCAGTATTTT	CASSEGQSTDTQYF
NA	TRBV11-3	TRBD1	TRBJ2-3	TGTGCCAGCAGCCCCCGACAGGGGGGGACAGATACGCAGTATTTT	CASSPRQGGTDTQYF
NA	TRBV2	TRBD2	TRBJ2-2	TGTGCCAGCACCGGGAGGGACTCTAACACCGGGGAGCTGTTTTTT	CASTGRDSNTGELFF
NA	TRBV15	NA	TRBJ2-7	TGTGCCACCGAGGATCCGCTAACCTACGAGCAGTACTTC	CATEDPLTYEQYF
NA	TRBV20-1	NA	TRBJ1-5	TGCAGTCCGACAGACAATCAGCCCCAGCATTTT	CSPTDNQPQHF
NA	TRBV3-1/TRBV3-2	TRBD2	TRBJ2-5	TGTGCCAGCAGCCAAGGGGACTTCGGCGCTAGCGGGTACCAAGGAGAGACCCAGTACTTC	CASSQGDFGASGYQGETQYF
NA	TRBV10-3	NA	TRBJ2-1	TGTGCCATCAGCGGGGTGGGCTCCCCACCCTACAATGAGCAGTTCTTC	CAISGVGSPPYNEQFF
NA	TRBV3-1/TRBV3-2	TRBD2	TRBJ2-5	TGTGCCAGCAGCCAGTTACTAGCGGGGGGGAGTCAAGAGACCCAGTACTTC	CASSQLLAGGSQETQYF
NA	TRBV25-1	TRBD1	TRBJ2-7	TGTGCCAGCAGTGAACTTGGGACAGGGGACGGCGAGCAGTACTTC	CASSELGTGDGEQYF
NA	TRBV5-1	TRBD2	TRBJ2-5	TGCGCCAGCAGCCGCCGACTAGCGGGGGGGGAGACCCAGTACTTC	CASSRRLAGGETQYF
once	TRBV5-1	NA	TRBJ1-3	TGCGCCAGCAGCTTGGGGACAGAATTTGGAAACACCATATATTTT	CASSLGTEFGNTIYF
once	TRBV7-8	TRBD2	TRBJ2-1	TGTGCCAGCAGCTTAGGGACTAGCGGGAGCTCCTACAATGAGCAGTTCTTC	CASSLGTSGSSYNEQFF
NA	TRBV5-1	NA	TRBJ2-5	TGCGCCAGCAGCTTGGGCAGGGCCCAAGAGACCCAGTACTTC	CASSLGRAQETQYF
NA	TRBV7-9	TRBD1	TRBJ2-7	TGTGCCAGCAGCAGATCGGGACAGAGTAAGCAGTACTTC	CASSRSGQSKQYF
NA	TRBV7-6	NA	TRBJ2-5	TGTGCCAGCAGCTTAGCAGGGGGTCTAGAGACCCAGTACTTC	CASSLAGGLETQYF
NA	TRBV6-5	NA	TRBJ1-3	TGTGCCAGCGCAGGCGATGGAAACACCATATATTTT	CASAGDGNTIYF
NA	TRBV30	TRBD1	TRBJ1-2	TGTGCCTGGAGCCAACAGGGGTGGGGCTATGGCTACACCTTC	CAWSQQGWGYGYTF
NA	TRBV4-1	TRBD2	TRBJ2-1	TGCGCCAGCAGCCAAGTGGTCGGCGGGGGAGGCATGGATGAGCAGTTCTTC	CASSQVVGGGGMDEQFF
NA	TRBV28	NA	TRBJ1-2	TGTGCCAGCAGTTTAGGCAGGTACTATGGCTACACCTTC	CASSLGRYYGYTF
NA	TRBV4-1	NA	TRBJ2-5	TGCGCCAGCAGCCCACCTACCAGCGGAGAGACCCAGTACTTC	CASSPPTSGETQYF
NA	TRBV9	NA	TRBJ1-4	TGTGCCAGCAGCGCGGGGGAGGGAACTAATGAAAAACTGTTTTTT	CASSAGEGTNEKLFF
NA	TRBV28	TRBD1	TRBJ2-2	TGTGCCAGCCTCGACAGGGTCACCGGGGAGCTGTTTTTT	CASLDRVTGELFF
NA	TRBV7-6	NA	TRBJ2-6	TGTGCCAGCAGCTTAGGGGTTAGCTCAGGGGCCGGGGCCAACGTCCTGACTTTC	CASSLGVSSGAGANVLTF
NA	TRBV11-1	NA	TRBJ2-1	TGTGCCAGCAGCTTAGTCGATTCGGGGAGGTATGAGCAGTTCTTC	CASSLVDSGRYEQFF
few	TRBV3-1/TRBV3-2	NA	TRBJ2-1	TGTGCCAGCAGCCACCGAGGGGGTGGTGAGCAGTTCTTC	CASSHRGGGEQFF
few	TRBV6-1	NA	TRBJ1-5	TGTGCCAGCAGTGAAAGTCCGCTGGGAGCCCAGCATTTT	CASSESPLGAQHF
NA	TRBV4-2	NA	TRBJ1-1	TGTGCCAGCAGCCAAGATATACAGGAAAAAGCTTTCTTT	CASSQDIQEKAFF